This is a list of T cell receptor beta chains from one sample in a study of early T cells in non-severe SARS-CoV-2 infection. TCRdb re-analysed the 5' RACE reads in MiXCR, keeping a single row per CDR3 protein. The sample consists of fewer than 55,000 distinct CDR3 sequences, around 8.4% of them appearing once. Material for sequencing was whole blood. Receptors were obtained from an adult who was a healthcare worker with PCR-confirmed SARS-CoV-2 infection or an uninfected control (not recorded which). Both conserved end residues are part of each CDR3.

J | V | CDR3
TRBJ2-7 | TRBV5-8 | CASTRTDEGFYEQYF
TRBJ2-7 | TRBV4-1 | CASSGLDYEQYF
TRBJ2-1 | TRBV9 | CASSRLAGNEQFF
TRBJ1-1 | TRBV7-2 | CASSPGAGMNTEAFF
TRBJ2-7 | TRBV29-1 | CSVEASRGDEQYF
TRBJ1-2 | TRBV11-2 | CASSSDRRYGYTF
TRBJ1-1 | TRBV7-9 | CASSLVGAEAFF
TRBJ2-1 | TRBV18 | CASRDPNRAKYNEQFF
TRBJ2-4 | TRBV6-5 | CASRPDRAKNIQYF
TRBJ1-2 | TRBV18 | CASSPDPSMAYGYTF
TRBJ2-3 | TRBV7-3 | CASRLTGADTQYF
TRBJ2-1 | TRBV20-1 | CSATSGGANEQFF
TRBJ2-1 | TRBV4-3 | CASSQEHTYNEQFF
TRBJ1-1 | TRBV21-1 | CASSKTGRGTEAFF
TRBJ1-1 | TRBV27 | CASSLGMNTEAFF
TRBJ1-1 | TRBV10-3 | CATQRRTANTEAFF
TRBJ2-6 | TRBV10-2 | CASSSQQTDDSGANVLTF
TRBJ2-2 | TRBV7-9 | CASSLRVTGYRDTGELFF
TRBJ1-5 | TRBV10-2 | CASSDSGTNQPQHF
TRBJ1-1 | TRBV5-1 | CASSLEGFGDTEAFF
TRBJ2-7 | TRBV9 | CASSPAGAFVHEQYF
TRBJ2-3 | TRBV20-1 | CSASRPSGDRFTDTQYF
TRBJ2-7 | TRBV6-6 | CASSYGQGLWEQYF
TRBJ2-5 | TRBV29-1 | CSVETSGQETQYF
TRBJ2-1 | TRBV5-1 | CASSLGSSSYNEQFF
TRBJ1-6 | TRBV19 | CASREGNISPLHF
TRBJ2-1 | TRBV10-2 | CASRETGGYNEQFF
TRBJ2-3 | TRBV7-6 | CASTSGQVADTQYF
TRBJ1-1 | TRBV29-1 | CSVERQVNTEAFF
TRBJ2-7 | TRBV14 | CASSSLGTLAYEQYF
TRBJ2-1 | TRBV29-1 | CSVEDTDRGDEQFF
TRBJ1-1 | TRBV5-5 | CASSLLTEATEAFF
TRBJ2-2 | TRBV7-8 | CASSITHPNTGELFF
TRBJ2-3 | TRBV10-3 | CAISEAPPRTDTQYF
TRBJ2-5 | TRBV20-1 | CSAETSLQETQYF
TRBJ2-7 | TRBV5-1 | CASSPVAGTNEQYF
TRBJ2-3 | TRBV20-1 | CSAIPGSADTQYF
TRBJ2-7 | TRBV9 | CASSVDLGRYEQYF
TRBJ2-6 | TRBV7-6 | CASSLYWPGRSGANVLTF
TRBJ2-1 | TRBV5-1 | CASKNGGSFYNEQFF
TRBJ1-4 | TRBV19 | CASSIIRGDDEKLFF
TRBJ2-3 | TRBV6-5 | CASSYSVGGLDTQYF
TRBJ2-1 | TRBV11-2 | CASSSPLAGGHEQFF
TRBJ2-3 | TRBV20-1 | CSARGPGQGNTDTQYF
TRBJ1-4 | TRBV3-1 | CASSQEILGAGEKLFF
TRBJ2-3 | TRBV9 | CASSVAGIPTDTQYF